The 24 T cell receptor beta chains in this list originate from one sample, sequenced in a study of T cell repertoires in cytomegalovirus infection. TCRdb processed the reads anew with MiXCR; each CDR3 protein has one entry. The sample contains roughly 140,000 distinct CDR3 sequences, 20% to 25% of which appear only once. The sequenced material came from PBMCs. These receptors were taken from a human donor in good health (CMV status not recorded). Some clones in this sample may be carry-over from other donors' samples.

The rearrangement links TRBV10-3 to TRBJ1-1; the D is unclear. The V gene lost 4 bases and the J gene lost 1 base, with 10 bases spanning the gap. This CDR3 has 14 residues. Germline V gives CDR1 ENHRY, CDR2 SYGVKD. The CDR3 spells CAISAYPGNTEAFF. CDR3 bases: TGTGCCATCAGTGCGTATCCGGGGAACACTGAAGCTTTCTTT.

The rearrangement joins TRBV20-1 to TRBJ2-7, with D possibly called TRBD1 or TRBD2 (7 bases each). The CDR3 loop spans 14 amino acids. V was trimmed by 2 bases and J by 4 bases, leaving 15 bases between them. CDR1 and CDR2 (germline): DFQATT, SNEGSKA (reference sequence). The chain's CDR3 is CSARNQGGKYEQYF. In nucleotides, the CDR3 is TGCAGTGCTAGAAACCAGGGGGGGAAGTACGAGCAGTACTTC.

The table lists this clonotype with a few counts. The chain joins TRBV27 to TRBJ1-5; no definite D call. Germline-derived CDR1 and CDR2 are MNHEY and SMNVEV (reference sequence). V lost 8 bases and J 0 bases, leaving 11 bases between the germline ends. CDR3 size: 14 residues. The chain's CDR3 is CASRRTGSNQPQHF. The CDR3 DNA reads as TGTGCCAGCCGCCGAACTGGTAGCAATCAGCCCCAGCATTTT.

The chain recombines TRBV2 with TRBJ2-1; 9 bases agree with TRBD2. The germline V gene encodes CDR1 SNHLY and CDR2 FYNNEI. Trimming took 3 bases from V and 4 from J; bases not matched to a gene: 4. The length of the CDR3 is 15 residues. CDR3 nucleotide sequence: TGTGCCAGCAGTGACACCAGCGGGAGGTACAATGAGCAGTTCTTC. Protein: CASSDTSGRYNEQFF.

With regard to this clonotype: One end of the junction fails to match germline, which may point to a read error. The J gene is TRBJ1-6, the V gene TRBV28, with D perhaps matching TRBD1 (6 bases). Germline CDR1 reads MDHEN; CDR2 reads SYDVKM. The CDR3 runs to 14 residues. The CDR3 DNA follows: TGTGGCAGCAGCCTTGGACAGATTAATTCACCCCTCCACTTT. As protein: CGSSLGQINSPLHF.

This clonotype occurred a few times. The chain combines TRBV28 with TRBJ1-1; D unresolved. The V and J ends lost 6 bases and 0 bases respectively, with 11 bases between them. CDR1 MDHEN and CDR2 SYDVKM come from the germline V gene. This CDR3 has 14 amino acids. Here the CDR3 reads CASSPAPLNTEAFF. In nucleotides, the CDR3 is TGTGCCAGCAGCCCCGCTCCGTTGAACACTGAAGCTTTCTTT.

This clonotype showed up just a few times. The chain uses TRBV29-1 and TRBJ2-7; 8 bases match TRBD1. This CDR3 has 16 residues. The germline V gene has CDR1 SQVTM and CDR2 ANQGSEA. Trimming took 2 bases from V and 4 from J; bases not matched to a gene: 13. In DNA form, the CDR3 reads TGCAGCGTTGAAAGGATCCAGGGGGCGGCGTCTTACGAGCAGTACTTC. Translated: CSVERIQGAASYEQYF.

This clonotype was observed at least ten times. The V and J genes are TRBV7-2 and TRBJ1-4; TRBD1 matches 8 bases. With V trimmed by 5 bases and J by 5 bases, 13 bases remained unmatched. The CDR3 has 17 amino acids. Germline V gene sequence: CDR1 SGHTA, CDR2 FQGNSA. The CDR3 bases are TGTGCCAGCAGCCTAACCGGGACAGGAGCGTTCAATGAAAAACTGTTTTTT. This gives the protein CASSLTGTGAFNEKLFF.

This clonotype has a count of ten or more. The chain recombines TRBV5-4 with TRBJ1-2; D is undetermined. Germline V CDR1 and CDR2: SGHNT, YYREEE (reference sequence). The V end was cut by 0 bases, the J end by 7 bases, with 13 bases between. This CDR3 spans 14 amino acids. The CDR3 reads CASSLEGGTIGYTF. The CDR3 nucleotides read TGTGCCAGCAGCTTGGAAGGAGGCACGATTGGCTACACCTTC. Supplemented by reference TRBV5-4 and TRBJ1-2, the full variable domain reads ETGVTQSPTHLIKTRGQQVTLRCSSQSGHNTVSWYQQALGQGPQFIFQYYREEENGRGNFPPRFSGLQFPNYSSELNVNALELDDSALYLCASSLEGGTIGYTFGSGTRLTVV.

A few counts support this clonotype. This chain uses TRBV18 with TRBJ2-1; D is unclear. Per the germline V gene, CDR1 is KGHSH and CDR2 is LQKENI. The CDR3 spans 15 residues. The V gene lost 1 base and the J gene lost 0 bases, with 7 bases spanning the gap. CDR3 protein: CASSPLPDSYNEQFF. CDR3 nucleotides: TGTGCCAGCTCACCACTACCAGACTCCTACAATGAGCAGTTCTTC.

Many counts were recorded for this clonotype. The chain joins TRBV7-2 to TRBJ2-1, with TRBD1 as a possible D gene (5 bases). Trimming cost V 3 bases and J 3 bases, with 9 bases left between them. This CDR3 has 14 residues. The germline CDR1 and CDR2 sequences are SGHTA and FQGNSA. The CDR3 nucleotides are TGTGCCAGCAGCTTTCAGGGCCGCTACAATGAGCAGTTCTTC. Residues: CASSFQGRYNEQFF.

This clonotype showed up just a few times. The V and J genes are TRBV9 and TRBJ2-2; tentatively, D is TRBD2 (6 bases). Germline V gives CDR1 SGDLS, CDR2 YYNGEE. This CDR3 region has 15 residues. Trimming shortened V by 4 bases and J by 3 bases, and 13 bases separated the two germline ends. CDR3 in DNA: TGTGCCAGCAGCCTCCGGACTACTGACACCGGGGAGCTGTTTTTT. It codes for CASSLRTTDTGELFF.

This clonotype was observed a few times. This sequence joins TRBV6-2 or TRBV6-3 and TRBJ2-1; D unresolved. The V end lost 0 bases, the J end lost 7 bases, and 4 bases lay between the germline ends. In germline, CDR1 is MNHEY, CDR2 SVGEGT. CDR3 length equals 12 residues. CDR3: CASSYSTNEQFF. The CDR3, as DNA: TGTGCCAGCAGTTACTCGACGAATGAGCAGTTCTTC.

This clonotype was observed a few times. CDR3 sequence reads: CASSLDWTGEFADTQYF. The CDR3 DNA is TGTGCCAGCAGCTTAGACTGGACAGGGGAGTTCGCAGATACGCAGTATTTT. The V and J genes are TRBV7-9 and TRBJ2-3, with TRBD1 matching 9 bases. Germline V gene lookup returns CDR1 SEHNR and CDR2 FQNEAQ (reference sequence). With V trimmed by 1 base and J by 4 bases, 9 bases remained unmatched. There are 17 residues in the CDR3.

This clonotype was seen at least ten times. This chain joins TRBV7-2 and TRBJ1-1; D may be TRBD1 (6 bases). The V gene lost 1 base and the J gene lost 10 bases, with 13 bases spanning the gap. Per germline, CDR1 SGHTA and CDR2 FQGNSA. This CDR3 spans 13 amino acids. CDR3 DNA sequence: TGTGCCAGCAGCTTAGGGCGGGACAAGAGAGCTTTCTTT. It translates to CASSLGRDKRAFF.

This clonotype was detected a few times. V gene TRBV6-1 combines with J gene TRBJ2-7, with D maybe TRBD1 (5 bases). V lost 7 bases and J 0 bases, leaving 13 bases between the germline ends. CDR3 length: 14 amino acids. Germline CDR1 MNHNS, CDR2 SASEGT. Here the CDR3 DNA reads TGTGCCAGCATGCCAGGACACAGCTCCTACGAGCAGTACTTC. Protein: CASMPGHSSYEQYF.

This clonotype was detected ten times or more. The chain links TRBV7-2 to TRBJ2-3; possibly TRBD1 for D (6 bases). The CDR3 runs 14 residues. Germline V gene lookup returns CDR1 SGHTA and CDR2 FQGNSA. The V gene lost 3 bases and the J gene lost 6 bases, with 13 bases spanning the gap. The CDR3: CASSLDGQQDTQYF. CDR3 in DNA: TGTGCCAGCAGCTTGGATGGACAGCAGGATACGCAGTATTTT.

This clonotype was recorded at least ten times. The chain employs TRBV7-2 and TRBJ2-3; the D gene is possibly TRBD1 (6 bases). Germline V gene lookup returns CDR1 SGHTA and CDR2 FQGNSA. V lost 6 bases and J lost 2, with 18 bases in between. This CDR3 contains 16 residues. The DNA for the CDR3 is TGTGCCAGCAGAAATCCGGGACACACTTTCACAGATACGCAGTATTTT. It encodes CASRNPGHTFTDTQYF.

The genes are TRBV14 and TRBJ2-7; D remains ambiguous. From germline, CDR1 is SGHDN and CDR2 FVKESK. CDR3 length: 13 residues. Trimming removed 1 base from V and 2 bases from J, with 6 bases in between. The CDR3 DNA follows: TGTGCCAGCAGCCAAGTACAAACCTACGAGCAGTACTTC. This codes for CASSQVQTYEQYF.

The sample holds a few counts of this clonotype. The chain combines TRBV29-1 with TRBJ1-6; D is unresolved. The CDR3 loop spans 14 amino acids. Trimming left V 8 bases short and J 10 bases short, with 21 bases between. CDR1 and CDR2 (germline): SQVTM, ANQGSEA. The CDR3 loop is CSPHCMGSRSPLHF. Here the CDR3 DNA reads TGCAGCCCTCATTGTATGGGTTCGCGGTCACCCCTCCACTTT.

This clonotype was seen a few times. This chain joins TRBV20-1 and TRBJ2-5, with 9 bases identical to TRBD1. Per the germline V gene, CDR1 is DFQATT and CDR2 is SNEGSKA (reference sequence). J was trimmed by 2 bases and V by 3 bases; bases with no gene match: 7. This CDR3 is built from 15 residues. DNA for the CDR3: TGCAGTGCTAGGGGGGACAGGGCGGTTCAAGAGACCCAGTACTTC. It yields the protein CSARGDRAVQETQYF.

V and J are TRBV28 and TRBJ1-5, with D maybe TRBD1 (5 bases). This CDR3 has 14 residues. Germline V gene sequence: CDR1 MDHEN, CDR2 SYDVKM. V lost 6 bases, J lost 0 bases, and 9 bases lay in between. CDR3 nucleotides: TGTGCCAGCAGAGGGGCGGATAGCAATCAGCCCCAGCATTTT. It specifies CASRGADSNQPQHF. Drawing the rest from reference TRBV28 and TRBJ1-5, the complete variable domain is DVKVTQSSRYLVKRTGEKVFLECVQDMDHENMFWYRQDPGLGLRLIYFSYDVKMKEKGDIPEGYSVSREKKERFSLILESASTNQTSMYLCASRGADSNQPQHFGDGTRLSIL.

This clonotype was detected ten times or more. The rearrangement joins TRBV7-6 to TRBJ2-6; D is uncertain. CDR1 and CDR2 (germline): SGHVS, FNYEAQ. The length of the CDR3 is 15 residues. Deletions cut 5 bases from V and 4 bases from J, with 12 bases between. CDR3 nucleotides: TGTGCCAGCAGCATAAACAGCGCCGGGGCCAACGTCCTGACTTTC. Translating gives CASSINSAGANVLTF.

This clonotype occurred many times. The chain links TRBV18 to TRBJ1-1, with 9 bases identical to TRBD1. The ends lost 2 bases at V and 7 bases at J; junction bases unmatched: 8. The germline gives CDR1 KGHSH, CDR2 LQKENI. The CDR3 extends over 15 amino acids. The CDR3 nucleotides are TGTGCCAGCTCACCATTCCCAGGGGGACAGGGTGAAGCTTTCTTT. It translates to CASSPFPGGQGEAFF. Based on the CDR3 plus reference TRBV18 and TRBJ1-1, the full variable domain is NAGVMQNPRHLVRRRGQEARLRCSPMKGHSHVYWYRQLPEEGLKFMVYLQKENIIDESGMPKERFSAEFPKEGPSILRIQQVVRGDSAAYFCASSPFPGGQGEAFFGQGTRLTVV.